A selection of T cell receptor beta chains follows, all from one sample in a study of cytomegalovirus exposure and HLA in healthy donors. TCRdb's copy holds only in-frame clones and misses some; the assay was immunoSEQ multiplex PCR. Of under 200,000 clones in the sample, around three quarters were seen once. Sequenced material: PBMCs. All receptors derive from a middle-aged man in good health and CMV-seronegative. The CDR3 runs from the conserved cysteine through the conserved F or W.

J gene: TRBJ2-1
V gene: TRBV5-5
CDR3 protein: CASSRDRADMFF

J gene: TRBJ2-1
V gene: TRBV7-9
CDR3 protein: CASSPTSDEQFF

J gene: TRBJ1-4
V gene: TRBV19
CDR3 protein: CASSTPRTGVNEKLFF

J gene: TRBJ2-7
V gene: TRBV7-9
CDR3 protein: CASSPVGGLTLSYEQYF

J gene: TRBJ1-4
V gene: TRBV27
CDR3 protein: CASSLFPLTGRSEKLFF

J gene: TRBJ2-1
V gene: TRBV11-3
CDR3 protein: CASSLRTGPYNEQFF

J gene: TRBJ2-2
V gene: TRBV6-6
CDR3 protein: CASSFEGVTGELFF

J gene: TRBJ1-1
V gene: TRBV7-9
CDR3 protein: CASSKDRGSTEAFF

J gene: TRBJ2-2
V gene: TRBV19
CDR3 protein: CASSMGTDGELFF

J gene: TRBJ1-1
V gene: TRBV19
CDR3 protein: CASSIDPPKSTEAFF

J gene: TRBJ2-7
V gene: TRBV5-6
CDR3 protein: CASSGGFHYEQYF

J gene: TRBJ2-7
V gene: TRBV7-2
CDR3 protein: CAIFRRGEQYF

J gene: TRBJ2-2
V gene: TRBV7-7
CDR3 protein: CASSLLANTGELFF

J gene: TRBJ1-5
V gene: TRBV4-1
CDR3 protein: CASSHLRGAEQPQHF

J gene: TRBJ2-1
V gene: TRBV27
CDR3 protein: CASSSASGSRNEQFF

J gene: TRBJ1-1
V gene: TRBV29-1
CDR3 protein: CSVEVTGLNTEAFF

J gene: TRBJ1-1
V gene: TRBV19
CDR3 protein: CASREAGNTEAFF

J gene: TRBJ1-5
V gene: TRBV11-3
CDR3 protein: CASSLGESQPQHF

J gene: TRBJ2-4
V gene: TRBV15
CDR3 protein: CATSRDGRESDIQYF

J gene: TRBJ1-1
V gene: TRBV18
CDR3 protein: CASSNDRGTNTEAFF